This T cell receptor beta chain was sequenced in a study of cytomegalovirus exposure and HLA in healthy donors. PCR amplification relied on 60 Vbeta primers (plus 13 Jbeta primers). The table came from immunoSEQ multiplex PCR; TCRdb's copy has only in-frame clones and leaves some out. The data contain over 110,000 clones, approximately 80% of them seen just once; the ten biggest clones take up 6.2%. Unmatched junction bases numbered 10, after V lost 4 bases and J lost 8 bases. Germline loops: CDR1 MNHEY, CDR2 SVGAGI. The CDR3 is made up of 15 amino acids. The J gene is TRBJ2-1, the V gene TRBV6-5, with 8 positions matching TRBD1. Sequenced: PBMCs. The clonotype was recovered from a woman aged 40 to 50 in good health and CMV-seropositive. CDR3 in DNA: TGTGCCAGCAGTTTGAGGCAGGGGGCCTGGGATGAGCAGTTCTTC. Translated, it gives CASSLRQGAWDEQFF.